The source of this TCR beta chain is a study of T-cell reconstitution after alpha-beta-depleted transplantation in children. Study-wide results and limits: Day-60 TCRbeta diversity that was high in some patients was derived from surviving recipient T cells and thymic progenitors. Newly produced T cells mostly provided counts and TCRbeta diversity after one year, as hyperexpanded clones declined. Expanded graft clones numbering several hundred reportedly gave rise to alpha-beta T cells about two months after transplant.

Unique molecular identifiers were incorporated during preparation of the TCRbeta library. TCRdb reprocessed the PCR reads with MiXCR, giving one entry per CDR3 protein. This sample carries about 980,000 distinct CDR3 sequences, roughly 29% of them seen once, and the ten largest clones take 28%. CDR1 is KGHSH and CDR2 is LQKENI in the germline V gene. CDR3 length: 17 residues. V gave up 0 bases and J gave up 5 bases; unmatched junction bases: 2. In the case of this clonotype: What it binds is unknown.

The chain has TRBV18 and TRBJ2-2; 14 bases line up with TRBD2. This sequence originates from a boy younger than two who had a stem cell transplant for SCID, so the T cells may come from the graft donor. Sequencing used PBMCs, mostly from graft donor cells, obtained 360 days after TCRalphabeta/CD19-depleted stem cell transplant. The DNA for the CDR3 is TGTGCCAGCTCACCACCTGGACTAGCGGGGGGAACCGGGGAGCTGTTTTTT. Protein product: CASSPPGLAGGTGELFF.